This T cell receptor beta chain was retrieved from a study of blood T cell repertoires in COVID-19 (TCRdb year 2020). Context from the whole study: Samples covering the acute and convalescent phases of COVID-19 were provided by collaborators in the United States, Italy and Spain. The prospective study material was composed of cDNA or gDNA derived from T cells, B-cell-depleted T cells, or PBMCs. Subjects who had been exposed to COVID-19, were actively infected with it, or had recovered from it provided the deeply sampled blood TCRbeta repertoires that made up the dataset. A freely available public database, intended as a resource for researchers studying the immune response to SARS-CoV-2, is where the repertoires were released. The samples were drawn from two sources: the first 160 participants of the ongoing ImmuneRACE study, and about 1,300 subjects contributed by 6 global collaborators. A de-identified subject ID, COVID-19 status, age in years and sex were almost always included in the sample metadata. Where available, HLA class I and class II types were obtained from metadata supplied by the sample provider rather than from assay-based typing. Study-wide conclusions, independent of this receptor: The amount of clinical and demographic metadata varied by source and participant and was provided uncurated.

The collaborating institutions used their own protocols to collect whole blood in K2EDTA tubes. For TCRbeta analysis, collaborators shipped samples as frozen whole blood, isolated PBMCs, or DNA extracted from either of those sample types. Only a few counts were recorded for this clone. Its antigen is unknown. One base away there is no much larger clone; base qualities are not given. The immunoSEQ Assay, a bias-controlled multiplex PCR, was used to amplify TCRbeta CDR3 regions from genomic DNA. As for the authors' bioinformatics: Within the assay, amplification of reference gene primers was used to estimate how many nucleated cells each sample contained. To quantify the absolute abundance of each unique TCRbeta CDR3 rearrangement, sequence reads were collapsed and filtered. For each sample, productive Simpson clonality was calculated as the square root of Simpson's diversity index across productive rearrangements. This immuneACCESS table, as held by TCRdb, lists in-frame sequences with V and J called but not all clones. Of the missing ones, under half trace to an unresolved V gene in checked studies; the others have no known cause. D and trimming were read from the DNA, whereas the V and J calls and clone size are those reported in that table. For this sample the table gives tens of thousands of clones, of which around 87% were detected only once. Under 8% of the sample comes from the top ten.

V sheds 8 bases and J sheds 0 bases, leaving 13 bases between their ends. There are 14 amino acids in the CDR3, from cysteine to phenylalanine inclusive. Only the CDR3 DNA stays, 42 bases, in frame from base 1. Per the germline V gene (reference sequence), LNHDA is the CDR1 and SQIVND is the CDR2. This sequence originates from a human donor with active COVID-19. The donor label of this sample is uncertain. Recombination linked TRBV19 to TRBJ1-2; tentative D gene TRBD1, with 5 bases matching. The source material was peripheral blood. The CDR3 protein is CASSPRVANYGYTF. The bases read TGTGCCAGTTCCCCCAGGGTAGCTAACTATGGCTACACCTTC.